This TCR beta chain was sequenced in a study of T cells in Graves' hyperthyroidism and ophthalmopathy. Whole-study findings and limits: Before onset, by a median of around six months, the model predicted ophthalmopathy.

V was cut by 4 bases and J by 7 bases, with 19 bases left in between. The CDR3 contains 16 residues. Germline CDR1 and CDR2: KGHDR and SFDVKD. The source material, RNA transcripts, was used to amplify TCR beta CDR3 regions. Initially, a first-round RT-PCR of the TCR CDR3 employed the HTBI primer set. TCRdb re-analysed the multiplex PCR reads in MiXCR, keeping a single row per CDR3 protein. The sample yields over 200,000 distinct CDR3 sequences, approximately 17% seen once. Calling Graves' hyperthyroidism stable meant ophthalmopathy did not progress within 18 months. With a duration under 2 months, the hyperthyroidism was newly diagnosed in patients aged 18 to 65. Patients with uncontrolled infections, other autoimmune diseases, pregnancy or lactation were excluded. Comment on this clonotype: Antigen: not known.

Sequences were obtained from blood. This sequence joins TRBV24-1 and TRBJ2-1; D might be TRBD1 (6 bases). The TCR sequence derives from a middle-aged man with Graves' hyperthyroidism. CDR3 bases: TGTGCCACCAGTGACAGGGGTTCCTCAATCGCTAATGAGCAGTTCTTC. Its translation is CATSDRGSSIANEQFF.